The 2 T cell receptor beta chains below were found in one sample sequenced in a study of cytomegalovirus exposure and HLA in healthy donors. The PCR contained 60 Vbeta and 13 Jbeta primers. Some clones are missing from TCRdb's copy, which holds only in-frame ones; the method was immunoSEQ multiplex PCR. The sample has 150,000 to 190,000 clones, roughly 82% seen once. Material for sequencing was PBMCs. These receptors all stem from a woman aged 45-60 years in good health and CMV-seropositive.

This CDR3 reads CASSVDTGTRYNEQFF. CDR3 nucleotide sequence: TGTGCCAGCAGCGTAGATACGGGGACTAGGTACAATGAGCAGTTCTTC. The chain couples TRBV9 to TRBJ2-1, with 8 bases identical to TRBD2. This CDR3 contains 16 residues. Germline V CDR1 and CDR2: SGDLS, YYNGEE. V shed 0 bases and J 4 bases; nucleotides not matched to a gene: 6.

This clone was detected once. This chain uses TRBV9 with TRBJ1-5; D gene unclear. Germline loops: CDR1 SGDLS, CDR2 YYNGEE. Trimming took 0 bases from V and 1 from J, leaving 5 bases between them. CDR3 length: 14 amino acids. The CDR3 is CASSVGGSNQPQHF. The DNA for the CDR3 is TGTGCCAGCAGCGTAGGCGGGAGCAATCAGCCCCAGCATTTT.